The rows below give T cell receptor beta chains drawn from one sample of a study of cytomegalovirus exposure and HLA in healthy donors. Here immunoSEQ multiplex PCR was the method, and the copy in TCRdb shows in-frame clones only, minus some. The table includes hundreds of thousands of clones, roughly 87% detected once. Sequenced: PBMCs. The receptors originated from a young man in good health and CMV-seropositive. The CDR3 runs from the conserved cysteine through the conserved F or W. The D gene is left open where the match is weak. Size tells how often a clone was seen (once, few, many) or the class of an expanded clone, and some rows leave it out.

>TRBV7-2|-|-|TRBJ2-3
CASSTFLTSTDTQYF
TGTGCCAGCAGCACCTTCTTAACTAGCACAGATACGCAGTATTTT
>TRBV10-3|few|-|TRBJ1-2
CATGGGERDGYTF
TGTGCCACTGGGGGCGGGGAAAGAGATGGCTACACCTTC
>TRBV19|-|TRBD1|TRBJ2-7
CASSFHMKTGSEQYF
TGTGCCAGTAGTTTCCACATGAAGACAGGGAGCGAGCAGTACTTC
>TRBV10-3|-|-|TRBJ2-1
CAISEFDSSYNEQFF
TGTGCCATCAGTGAGTTCGACAGCTCCTACAATGAGCAGTTCTTC
>TRBV7-2|-|TRBD1|TRBJ2-1
CASSSGTGVYEQFF
TGTGCCAGCAGCTCGGGGACAGGGGTGTATGAGCAGTTCTTC
>TRBV29-1|-|-|TRBJ1-3
CSVKTGNTIYF
TGCAGCGTCAAAACTGGAAACACCATATATTTT
>TRBV6-1|-|-|TRBJ1-4
CASSGAVATNEKLFF
TGTGCCAGCAGTGGTGCGGTTGCAACTAATGAAAAACTGTTTTTT
>TRBV15|-|-|TRBJ1-1
CATSRDLALEAFF
TGTGCCACCAGCAGAGATCTTGCCCTTGAAGCTTTCTTT
>TRBV28|-|TRBD1|TRBJ1-5
CASSDRVNQPQHF
TGTGCCAGCAGTGACAGGGTCAATCAGCCCCAGCATTTT
>TRBV19|once|-|TRBJ1-1
CASALPRQARAFF
TGTGCCAGTGCCCTCCCCCGACAGGCCCGAGCTTTCTTT
>TRBV11-3|-|TRBD2|TRBJ2-4
CASRGRGAGDF
TGTGCCAGCAGAGGGCGGGGGGCCGGGGACTTC
>TRBV27|-|-|TRBJ2-3
CASSLARGTDTQYF
TGTGCCAGCAGTTTAGCCCGGGGCACAGATACGCAGTATTTT
>TRBV6-1|-|-|TRBJ2-7
CASSEAQLSYEQYF
TGTGCCAGCAGTGAAGCGCAGCTTTCCTACGAGCAGTACTTC
>TRBV6-1|once|TRBD1|TRBJ1-1
CASSEMGQLNTEAFF
TGTGCCAGCAGTGAAATGGGACAGTTGAACACTGAAGCTTTCTTT
>TRBV19|-|-|TRBJ1-5
CASRTGASNQPQHF
TGTGCCAGCCGGACCGGGGCTAGCAATCAGCCCCAGCATTTT
>TRBV28|-|TRBD2|TRBJ2-7
CASRESGRGTYEQYF
TGTGCCAGCAGGGAGAGCGGGAGGGGGACCTACGAGCAGTACTTC
>TRBV6-1|-|TRBD1|TRBJ2-6
CASSEPIGQGGSGANVLTF
TGTGCCAGCAGTGAACCAATAGGACAGGGGGGCTCTGGGGCCAACGTCCTGACTTTC
>TRBV4-2|-|-|TRBJ2-3
CASSQDLGAIDTQYF
TGTGCCAGCAGCCAAGATCTAGGGGCAATTGATACGCAGTATTTT
>TRBV4-1|-|-|TRBJ2-5
CASSRGIRTVQETQYF
TGCGCCAGCAGCCGCGGCATACGGACAGTCCAAGAGACCCAGTACTTC
>TRBV6-4|once|-|TRBJ2-3
CASSHGGSTDTQYF
TGTGCCAGCAGTCACGGGGGTAGCACAGATACGCAGTATTTT
>TRBV7-2|-|-|TRBJ1-2
CASSLAHPRDGYGYTF
TGTGCCAGCAGCTTAGCCCATCCAAGGGACGGCTATGGCTACACCTTC
>TRBV20-1|-|-|TRBJ2-7
CSARDYDRTHF
TGCAGTGCTAGAGACTATGACAGGACCCACTTC
>TRBV5-1|-|-|TRBJ2-7
CASREGGEQYF
TGCGCCAGCCGCGAAGGGGGTGAGCAGTACTTC
>TRBV10-1|-|TRBD2|TRBJ2-7
CASSASGSLYEQYF
TGCGCCAGCAGTGCGAGCGGGAGTCTCTACGAGCAGTACTTC
>TRBV6-5|-|-|TRBJ1-1
CASSYSRGGTEAFF
TGTGCCAGCAGTTACTCCCGGGGAGGCACTGAAGCTTTCTTT
>TRBV5-1|-|TRBD2|TRBJ2-5
CASSGGTGGQETQYF
TGCGCCAGCAGCGGTGGGACGGGGGGCCAAGAGACCCAGTACTTC
>TRBV29-1|few|-|TRBJ1-1
CSVEDPGAEAFF
TGCAGCGTTGAAGACCCGGGGGCTGAAGCTTTCTTT
>TRBV4-1|-|-|TRBJ2-7
CASSQGYAGVAEQYF
TGCGCCAGCAGCCAAGGTTACGCAGGGGTGGCCGAGCAGTACTTC